These 6 T cell receptor beta chains were all obtained from the same sample, sequenced in a study of blood T cell repertoires in COVID-19. The protocol was immunoSEQ multiplex PCR, while the TCRdb copy is restricted to in-frame clones and leaves out a portion. The sample yields around 190,000 clones, over 80% seen once. The source material was PBMCs or T cells enriched from blood (not recorded which). The source of these receptors is a man younger than 35 with acute COVID-19.

This clone was counted between two and nine times. The V and J genes are TRBV2 and TRBJ2-2; TRBD1 matches at 12 bases. V lost 8 bases, J lost 2 bases, and 3 bases stayed unmatched. Germline CDR1 is SNHLY and CDR2 is FYNNEI. This CDR3 spans 15 amino acids. This CDR3 reads CASGGQGANTGELFF. DNA for the CDR3: TGTGCCAGCGGGGGACAGGGGGCTAACACCGGGGAGCTGTTTTTT.

The chain combines TRBV12-3 or TRBV12-4 with TRBJ2-5; D is undetermined. The CDR3 runs 12 residues. Trimming removed 4 bases at V and 7 bases at J, with 10 bases between. CDR3 amino acids: CASSSQRGTQYF. DNA of the CDR3: TGTGCCAGCAGTTCTCAGCGCGGGACCCAGTACTTC.

The gene calls are TRBV2 and TRBJ2-1; 12 bases line up with TRBD1. The ends lost 5 bases at V and 7 bases at J; junction bases unmatched: 6. The CDR3 has 15 amino acids. Germline V lookup: CDR1 SNHLY, CDR2 FYNNEI. CDR3 loop: CASSNRDRGLNEQFF. Written as DNA, the CDR3 is TGTGCCAGCAGTAACCGGGACAGGGGGCTAAATGAGCAGTTCTTC.

J is TRBJ2-2 and V is TRBV5-1, with 9 bases that match TRBD2. The V gene's germline CDR1 is SGHRS and CDR2 YFSETQ. V lost 0 bases to trimming and J lost 2 bases; unmatched junction nucleotides: 5. CDR3 length: 17 amino acids. The CDR3 DNA follows: TGCGCCAGCAGCTTGGATTGGCTAGCGGGAAACACCGGGGAGCTGTTTTTT. Its protein product is CASSLDWLAGNTGELFF.

This clone was observed a handful of times. The rearrangement joins TRBV24-1 to TRBJ2-2; perhaps TRBD1 as D (5 bases). CDR3 length: 20 residues. The ends were cut back, 1 base at V and 8 bases at J, with 28 bases in the middle. Germline-derived CDR1 and CDR2 are KGHDR and SFDVKD. CDR3 residues: CATSDFRTGREKGVSGELFF. The CDR3 nucleotides are TGTGCCACCAGTGATTTCCGAACAGGAAGGGAAAAGGGTGTGAGTGGGGAGCTGTTTTTT.

The chain couples TRBV7-2 to TRBJ1-5; 8 positions match TRBD1. CDR1 and CDR2 from the germline V gene are SGHTA and FQGNSA. This CDR3 has 14 residues. The ends lost 3 bases at V and 8 bases at J; junction bases unmatched: 6. The CDR3 DNA sequence: TGTGCCAGCAGCTTTGGACAGGGTAGGGAGCCCCAGCATTTT. Translating gives CASSFGQGREPQHF.